A single sample is the source of the 30 T cell receptor beta chains below, sequenced in a study of blood T cell repertoires in COVID-19. Profiled with immunoSEQ multiplex PCR; TCRdb holds only in-frame clones, not every one. This table has under 100,000 clones, more than 65% appearing once. The sample was peripheral blood. Every receptor here comes from a man aged 80 or over with active or convalescent COVID-19.

The chain uses TRBV21-1 and TRBJ2-3; the listed D gene, TRBD1, was not tested against the DNA. TRBV21-1 constitutes a pseudogene. The CDR3 length is 17 residues. CDR3 nucleotide sequence: TGTGCCAGCAGCAAGTGGCGGGACAGGGAGGGGGTAGATACGCAGTATTTT. This translates into CASSKWRDREGVDTQYF.

The chain links TRBV11-1 to TRBJ1-1; TRBD1 agrees at 9 bases. The CDR3 length is 15 residues. The trim removed 3 bases at V and 4 bases at J, leaving 6 bases unmatched. In germline, CDR1 is SGHAT, CDR2 FQDESV (reference sequence). DNA of the CDR3: TGTGCCAGCAGCTTCTGGACAGGGGTGGGCACTGAAGCTTTCTTT. It translates to CASSFWTGVGTEAFF.

The gene calls are TRBV5-1 and TRBJ2-6; weak D call: TRBD1 (6 bases). The CDR3 extends over 17 amino acids. Looked up from germline, CDR1 is SGHRS and CDR2 is YFSETQ. Trimming left V 4 bases short and J 2 bases short, with 16 bases between. CDR3 residues: CASSTRWGQAGANVLTF. CDR3 bases: TGCGCCAGCAGCACAAGGTGGGGGCAGGCTGGGGCCAACGTCCTGACTTTC. The full variable domain, completed using reference TRBV5-1 and TRBJ2-6, is KAGVTQTPRYLIKTRGQQVTLSCSPISGHRSVSWYQQTPGQGLQFLFEYFSETQRNKGNFPGRFSGRQFSNSRSEMNVSTLELGDSALYLCASSTRWGQAGANVLTFGAGSRLTVL.

The gene calls are TRBV6-1 and TRBJ1-2, with 10 positions matching TRBD1. CDR1 is MNHNS and CDR2 is SASEGT in the germline V gene. There are 14 residues in the CDR3. The V segment lost 2 bases and the J segment 6 bases; nucleotides outside the gene matches: 3. As DNA, the CDR3 is TGTGCCAGCAGTGAACGACAGGGGGCTCATGGCTACACCTTC. It codes for CASSERQGAHGYTF.

The V gene is TRBV2, the J gene TRBJ2-3, with TRBD2 matching over 9 bases. This CDR3 contains 17 residues. Trimming took 3 bases from V and 0 from J; bases not matched to a gene: 7. Germline-derived CDR1 and CDR2 are SNHLY and FYNNEI. The CDR3 is CASSENSGGLSTDTQYF. CDR3 DNA sequence: TGTGCCAGCAGTGAGAATAGCGGGGGCTTAAGCACAGATACGCAGTATTTT.

The chain employs TRBV5-4 and TRBJ2-5, with D perhaps being TRBD1 or TRBD2 (5 bases each). CDR3 length: 15 amino acids. V was pared by 4 bases and J by 5 bases, with 18 bases between. CDR1 and CDR2 (germline): SGHNT, YYREEE (reference sequence). CDR3 nucleotides: TGTGCCAGCAGCGTGGGGGAGTGGTCCCGGGAGACCCAGTACTTC. It encodes CASSVGEWSRETQYF. Looking up the rest from reference TRBV5-4 and TRBJ2-5 gives the full variable domain: ETGVTQSPTHLIKTRGQQVTLRCSSQSGHNTVSWYQQALGQGPQFIFQYYREEENGRGNFPPRFSGLQFPNYSSELNVNALELDDSALYLCASSVGEWSRETQYFGPGTRLLVL.

The CDR3 is CASSYSGGASTDTQYF. The CDR3 bases are TGCGCCAGCAGCTATAGCGGGGGGGCTAGCACAGATACGCAGTATTTT. This chain connects TRBV5-1 to TRBJ2-3, with 11 bases aligning to TRBD2. V shed 3 bases and J 0 bases; nucleotides not matched to a gene: 3. The CDR3 has 16 amino acids. CDR1 SGHRS and CDR2 YFSETQ come from the germline V gene.

The CDR3 spells CATSRDQGKSNQPQHF. CDR3 bases: TGTGCCACCAGCAGAGATCAGGGGAAATCCAATCAGCCCCAGCATTTT. This chain connects TRBV15 to TRBJ1-5, with D perhaps TRBD1 (6 bases). Per germline, CDR1 LNHNV and CDR2 YYDKDF (reference sequence). V lost 0 bases to trimming and J lost 3 bases, with 12 bases between them. The CDR3 spans 16 residues. Combining the CDR3 with reference TRBV15 and TRBJ1-5 gives the whole variable domain DAMVIQNPRYQVTQFGKPVTLSCSQTLNHNVMYWYQQKSSQAPKLLFHYYDKDFNNEADTPDNFQSRRPNTSFCFLDIRSPGLGDTAMYLCATSRDQGKSNQPQHFGDGTRLSIL.

CDR3 protein: CASSFDYGREQYF. The CDR3 bases are TGTGCCAGCAGCTTCGATTATGGGCGAGAGCAGTACTTC. The chain couples TRBV11-2 to TRBJ2-7; D remains unclear. The CDR3 has 13 amino acids. CDR1 and CDR2 (germline): SGHAT, FQNNGV. Between the trimmed V and J ends, which lost 3 bases and 7 bases, there was a span of 13 bases.

The V call is TRBV5-1, the J call TRBJ1-1; D not certain. Germline values: CDR1 SGHRS, CDR2 YFSETQ. V lost 0 bases, J lost 4 bases, and 7 bases lay in between. CDR3 length: 13 amino acids. For the CDR3, the DNA is TGCGCCAGCAGCTTGGCGGCGGGCACTGAAGCTTTCTTT. Translation: CASSLAAGTEAFF.

Points on this clone: A read error may account for a junction end that differs from germline. The V call is TRBV3-1 (or the pseudogene TRBV3-2), the J call TRBJ1-4; D is unclear. This CDR3 region has 16 residues. The germline gives CDR1 LGHDT, CDR2 YNNKEL (reference sequence). The CDR3 sequence is CASRQGSGRLNEKLFF. In DNA form, the CDR3 reads TGTGCCAGCAGGCAAGGGAGTGGCAGACTTAATGAAAAACTGTTTTTT.

The CDR3, as DNA: TGCGCCAGCAGCCAAGTGACAGGGAGGGCTTTCTTT. Its protein product is CASSQVTGRAFF. This rearrangement joins TRBV4-1 to TRBJ1-1; 7 nucleotides align to TRBD1. The ends lost 1 base at V and 11 bases at J; junction bases unmatched: 4. The germline CDR1 and CDR2 sequences are MGHRA and YSYEKL. The CDR3 spans 12 residues.

This rearrangement joins TRBV6-5 to TRBJ1-5, with a weak D call TRBD1 (6 bases). V lost 7 bases to trimming and J lost 5 bases, with 18 bases between them. CDR3 length equals 15 residues. Looked up from germline, CDR1 is MNHEY and CDR2 is SVGAGI. Written as DNA, the CDR3 is TGTGCCAGCACCTCCACTGGCAGGGGTGATCAGCCCCAGCATTTT. Its translation is CASTSTGRGDQPQHF.

The rearrangement uses TRBV6-5 and TRBJ2-2; the match to TRBD1 covers 8 bases. Germline trimming cut 7 bases from V and 4 bases from J; bases unmatched to any gene: 5. CDR3 length: 14 amino acids. Germline lookup yields CDR1 MNHEY and CDR2 SVGAGI. The CDR3 DNA is TGTGCCAGCACCGACAGGGGACGCACCGGGGAGCTGTTTTTT. Translating gives CASTDRGRTGELFF.

The CDR3 region has the DNA TGCGCCAGCAGCCTACGGGACAGACGCACAGATACGCAGTATTTT. Its translation is CASSLRDRRTDTQYF. The chain employs TRBV4-3 and TRBJ2-3; 7 bases map to TRBD1. This CDR3 region has 15 residues. The J segment lost 1 base and the V segment lost 4 bases, leaving 5 bases of the junction unmatched. Germline values: CDR1 LGHNA, CDR2 YSLEER.

This chain joins TRBV30 and TRBJ2-2; tentatively, D is TRBD2 (6 bases). This CDR3 comprises 13 residues. Trimming removed 5 bases at V and 6 bases at J, with 13 bases between. Germline CDR1 GTSNPN, CDR2 SVGIG (reference sequence). CDR3: CAWGGTAAGELFF. CDR3 sequence (DNA): TGTGCCTGGGGGGGGACTGCCGCCGGGGAGCTGTTTTTT.

V gene TRBV10-3 combines with J gene TRBJ2-1; 9 bases match TRBD1. The CDR3 sequence is 14 residues long. The V gene's germline CDR1 is ENHRY and CDR2 SYGVKD. The ends lost 4 bases at V and 9 bases at J; junction bases unmatched: 7. Here the CDR3 DNA reads TGTGCCATCAGTGCCGGGACAGGGATCGGTGAGCAGTTCTTC. Protein: CAISAGTGIGEQFF.

The genes are TRBV21-1 and TRBJ1-5; the table gives TRBD1 as D, unverified against the DNA. TRBV21-1 is a known pseudogene. This CDR3 comprises 15 residues. The chain's CDR3 is CASSNGLVGNQPQHF. In DNA form, the CDR3 reads TGTGCCAGCAGCAATGGGCTGGTGGGCAATCAGCCCCAGCATTTT.

The rearrangement joins TRBV5-1 to TRBJ1-4; D gene uncertain. Germline CDR1 reads SGHRS; CDR2 reads YFSETQ. Trimming cost V 4 bases and J 8 bases, with 18 bases left between them. The CDR3 loop spans 15 amino acids. The CDR3 sequence: CASSPGFRMQEKLFF. CDR3 DNA sequence: TGCGCCAGCAGCCCCGGGTTCCGCATGCAAGAAAAACTGTTTTTT.

The rearrangement joins TRBV5-1 to TRBJ2-4, with a weak D call TRBD1 (6 bases). The CDR3 length is 14 residues. Germline-derived CDR1 and CDR2 are SGHRS and YFSETQ. Trimming removed 1 base from V and 7 bases from J, with 12 bases in between. The CDR3 sequence: CASSLNTGMNIQYF. The CDR3 nucleotides read TGCGCCAGCAGCTTGAATACAGGGATGAACATTCAGTACTTC.

V and J are TRBV5-1 and TRBJ2-2; 9 bases map to TRBD2. V lost 0 bases, J lost 1 base, and 13 bases stayed unmatched. Germline V gene data show CDR1 as SGHRS and CDR2 as YFSETQ. The CDR3 consists of 20 residues. The CDR3 spells CASSLGVPVAGERNTGELFF. The CDR3 coding sequence is TGCGCCAGCAGCTTGGGCGTCCCTGTAGCGGGGGAAAGGAACACCGGGGAGCTGTTTTTT.

The chain joins TRBV5-5 to TRBJ1-6; 7 bases are a match to TRBD1. In germline, CDR1 is SGHKS, CDR2 YYEKEE (reference sequence). The CDR3 has 17 amino acids. V was pared by 2 bases and J by 0 bases, with 5 bases of the junction left unmatched. CDR3 DNA sequence: TGTGCCAGCAGCTTCCGACAGGGAAGCTCCTATAATTCACCCCTCCACTTT. Its protein product is CASSFRQGSSYNSPLHF.

This clone was seen a few times. The DNA of the CDR3 is TGTGCCATCAGACCGACTAGCGGGGGCCCACAAGAGACCCAGTACTTC. The encoded protein is CAIRPTSGGPQETQYF. The chain recombines TRBV10-3 with TRBJ2-5, with 12 nucleotides matching TRBD2. Germline CDR1 reads ENHRY; CDR2 reads SYGVKD. There are 16 residues in the CDR3. With V trimmed by 6 bases and J by 2 bases, 7 bases remained unmatched.

Many counts were recorded for this clone. V gene TRBV6-2 or TRBV6-3 combines with J gene TRBJ1-1, with TRBD1 identical over 7 bases. The CDR3 is 15 amino acids. Trimming removed 5 bases from V and 4 bases from J; junction bases left unmatched: 10. Germline values: CDR1 MNHEY, CDR2 SVGEGT. The CDR3 bases are TGTGCCAGCAGTATAGGTAGGGGGCGCTTCACTGAAGCTTTCTTT. This translates into CASSIGRGRFTEAFF.

This clone showed up just once. CDR3 loop: CASSMMLGVDNEQFF. The CDR3 DNA follows: TGTGCCAGTAGTATGATGTTAGGAGTCGACAATGAGCAGTTCTTC. The V gene is TRBV19, the J gene TRBJ2-1; D ambiguous. The V end was cut by 3 bases, the J end by 5 bases, with 14 bases between. This CDR3 region has 15 residues. Germline V gene sequence: CDR1 LNHDA, CDR2 SQIVND (reference sequence).

This clone was counted a single time. The V call is TRBV28, the J call TRBJ1-4; TRBD1 aligns across 8 bases. V gave up 5 bases and J gave up 7 bases; unmatched junction bases: 9. Germline CDR1 reads MDHEN; CDR2 reads SYDVKM. CDR3 length: 15 amino acids. The CDR3 DNA reads as TGTGCCAGCAGTCCTCCAGGGGGCATGGGTGAAAAACTGTTTTTT. It translates to CASSPPGGMGEKLFF.

The chain has TRBV29-1 and TRBJ1-2, with 7 bases fitting TRBD1. Germline assignment: CDR1 SQVTM and CDR2 ANQGSEA. After removal of 4 bases from V and 0 bases from J, the junction contained 5 bases not matched to a gene. The CDR3 loop spans 14 amino acids. In nucleotides, the CDR3 is TGCAGCGTTGCGGCGACAGGGTCTAACTATGGCTACACCTTC. Its protein product is CSVAATGSNYGYTF.

The CDR3 region is CASSVDRAGNTIYF. For the CDR3, the DNA is TGTGCCAGCAGCGTAGACAGGGCTGGAAACACCATATATTTT. The chain is built from TRBV9 and TRBJ1-3, with D possibly TRBD1 on 6 matching bases. V was pared by 0 bases and J by 2 bases, with 6 bases between. Germline CDR1 is SGDLS and CDR2 is YYNGEE. CDR3 length equals 14 residues. The full variable domain, rest sourced from reference TRBV9 and TRBJ1-3, is DSGVTQTPKHLITATGQRVTLRCSPRSGDLSVYWYQQSLDQGLQFLIQYYNGEERAKGNILERFSAQQFPDLHSELNLSSLELGDSALYFCASSVDRAGNTIYFGEGSWLTVV.

J is TRBJ2-1 and V is TRBV5-8; 7 nucleotides match TRBD2. Germline values: CDR1 SGHTS, CDR2 YDEGEE. The CDR3 contains 15 residues. V gave up 6 bases and J gave up 13 bases; unmatched junction bases: 19. DNA of the CDR3: TGTGCCAGCACCCGAGGGCGGGGGTACAATGAATTTCAGTTCTTC. It yields the protein CASTRGRGYNEFQFF. The full variable domain, in which reference TRBV5-8 and TRBJ2-1 provide the parts outside the CDR3, is EAGVTQSPTHLIKTRGQQATLRCSPISGHTSVYWYQQALGLGLQFLLWYDEGEERNRGNFPPRFSGRQFPNYSSELNVNALELEDSALYLCASTRGRGYNEFQFFGPGTRLTVL.

V gene TRBV5-1 combines with J gene TRBJ2-7; 12 bases are shared with TRBD2. This CDR3 spans 16 amino acids. J lost 2 bases, V lost 4 bases, and 7 bases had no gene match. The V gene's germline CDR1 is SGHRS and CDR2 YFSETQ. CDR3 nucleotides: TGCGCCAGCAGCCTAGGACTAGCGGGGTTCACCTACGAGCAGTACTTC. Translation gives CASSLGLAGFTYEQYF.